These 2 T cell receptor beta chains were sequenced from one sample in a study of cytotoxic CD8 clonotypes in ibrutinib-treated CLL (dated by TCRdb to the early 2020s). The sample's time point, from its label and the paper: eleven to twelve months on ibrutinib. The method was the immunoSEQ multiplex PCR assay. The table comes from immuneACCESS by way of TCRdb, which keeps in-frame sequences with V and J called. Part of the clones is missing from these tables; in studies checked, under half for an unresolved V gene and the rest for unknown reasons. Counted in this sample were hundreds of thousands of clones; about four fifths of them appeared once. The top ten hold over 9.5% of the sample. The material was PBMCs, obtained after 12 months of ibrutinib treatment. The receptor set was obtained from a human donor with chronic lymphocytic leukemia.

This chain connects TRBV11-2 to TRBJ2-5; TRBD1 matches 7 bases. After removal of 4 bases from V and 5 bases from J, the junction contained 7 bases not matched to a gene. CDR1 is SGHAT and CDR2 is FQNNGV in the germline V gene. The CDR3 spans 14 residues. The chain's CDR3 is CASSSTGAWETQYF. CDR3 DNA sequence: TGTGCCAGCAGCTCTACAGGGGCGTGGGAGACCCAGTACTTC. Variable domain in full (rest from reference TRBV11-2 and TRBJ2-5): EAGVAQSPRYKIIEKRQSVAFWCNPISGHATLYWYQQILGQGPKLLIQFQNNGVVDDSQLPKDRFSAERLKGVDSTLKIQPAKLEDSAVYLCASSSTGAWETQYFGPGTRLLVL.

This clone was counted a single time. The V and J genes are TRBV28 and TRBJ2-7, with 7 nucleotides matching TRBD1. Germline V gene lookup returns CDR1 MDHEN and CDR2 SYDVKM. This CDR3 has 14 residues. V gave up 7 bases and J gave up 3 bases; unmatched junction bases: 9. Here the CDR3 reads CASKQGEEYYEQYF. Here the CDR3 DNA reads TGTGCCAGCAAGCAGGGGGAAGAGTACTACGAGCAGTACTTC. Together with reference TRBV28 and TRBJ2-7, the CDR3 gives the full variable domain: DVKVTQSSRYLVKRTGEKVFLECVQDMDHENMFWYRQDPGLGLRLIYFSYDVKMKEKGDIPEGYSVSREKKERFSLILESASTNQTSMYLCASKQGEEYYEQYFGPGTRLTVT.